A single sample gave rise to the 14 T cell receptor beta chains below, sequenced in a study of blood T cells in healthy people across ages. The use of a sample-barcoded 5' primer and a J-beta primer mix characterized a second PCR of about 6 to 11 cycles. MiXCR, applied by TCRdb to the 5' RACE reads, yields one record per CDR3 protein. Counted here are about 690,000 distinct CDR3 sequences, about 43% occurring once; the ten biggest clones make up 30%. The sequenced material came from blood. All receptors come from a man older than 75 in good health.

This chain joins TRBV6-2 or TRBV6-3 and TRBJ2-7; TRBD2 matches at 11 bases. This CDR3 spans 13 amino acids. Germline values: CDR1 MNHEY, CDR2 SVGEGT. J was trimmed by 4 bases and V by 7 bases; bases with no gene match: 3. The CDR3 reads CASTLAGGYEQYF. The CDR3 coding sequence is TGTGCCAGCACCCTAGCGGGGGGATACGAGCAGTACTTC.

V usage is TRBV9 and J usage is TRBJ2-6; D is possibly TRBD1 (5 bases). This CDR3 has 19 amino acids. Germline V gene data show CDR1 as SGDLS and CDR2 as YYNGEE. Trimming cost V 0 bases and J 0 bases, with 16 bases left between them. The DNA for the CDR3 is TGTGCCAGCAGCGTAGGGTTGGACACCGTGAGCTCTGGGGCCAACGTCCTGACTTTC. This gives the protein CASSVGLDTVSSGANVLTF.

Of note for this clonotype: It may be a read error: a sequence one base away is much more abundant. The J gene is TRBJ1-2, the V gene TRBV10-3; D may be TRBD1 (5 bases). CDR1 is ENHRY and CDR2 is SYGVKD in the germline V gene. The V end was cut by 4 bases, the J end by 5 bases, with 14 bases between. There are 14 residues in the CDR3. Written as DNA, the CDR3 is TGTGCCATCAGTGCAGGGTCCCTAGGGTATGGCTACACCTTC. Translated: CAISAGSLGYGYTF.

The rearrangement uses TRBV4-3 and TRBJ2-7; D gene ambiguous. In germline, CDR1 is LGHNA, CDR2 YSLEER. The CDR3 has 12 amino acids. Trimming removed 0 bases from V and 9 bases from J, with 9 bases in between. Here the CDR3 reads CASSQEARVQYF. CDR3 bases: TGCGCCAGCAGCCAAGAGGCTCGGGTGCAGTACTTC.

The rearrangement joins TRBV28 to TRBJ1-2; TRBD1 matches at 8 bases. The CDR3 is 14 residues long. CDR1 and CDR2 from the germline V gene are MDHEN and SYDVKM. V lost 2 bases to trimming and J lost 8 bases; unmatched junction nucleotides: 7. The CDR3 here is CASSLRQGARGYTF. CDR3 DNA: TGTGCCAGCAGTTTACGCCAGGGGGCGCGAGGCTACACCTTC.

The rearrangement links TRBV5-1 to TRBJ2-5, with D tentatively TRBD2 (6 bases). The CDR3 loop spans 16 amino acids. The V end lost 4 bases, the J end lost 5 bases, and 21 bases lay between the germline ends. Germline assignment: CDR1 SGHRS and CDR2 YFSETQ. The CDR3 reads CASSPYLRVGGETQYF. CDR3 nucleotide sequence: TGCGCCAGCAGCCCATACCTGAGAGTTGGGGGGGAGACCCAGTACTTC.

This clonotype has a count of ten or more. As DNA, the CDR3 is TGCGCCAGCAGCCCCGGTGACTCCGAGCAGTACTTC. As protein: CASSPGDSEQYF. This chain joins TRBV5-1 and TRBJ2-7, with unresolved D. The CDR3 length is 12 residues. Per germline, CDR1 SGHRS and CDR2 YFSETQ. V was clipped by 4 bases and J by 6 bases, with 11 bases between them.

The CDR3 here is CASSYGGGSINLAKNIQYF. DNA of the CDR3: TGTGCCAGCAGTTACGGCGGTGGGAGTATTAACCTAGCCAAAAACATTCAGTACTTC. The chain couples TRBV6-2 or TRBV6-3 to TRBJ2-4; maybe TRBD2 (5 bases). V gave up 2 bases and J gave up 0 bases, with 20 bases separating them. The CDR3 is made up of 19 amino acids. From germline, CDR1 is MNHEY and CDR2 SVGEGT.

In its sample, this clonotype was seen a few times. J is TRBJ2-5 and V is TRBV6-2 or TRBV6-3; D may match TRBD1 or TRBD2 (5 bases each). The V end was cut by 2 bases, the J end by 5 bases, with 15 bases between. The CDR3 runs 15 residues. Germline CDR1 reads MNHEY; CDR2 reads SVGEGT. The CDR3 region is CASSYLGATGETQYF. As DNA, the CDR3 is TGTGCCAGCAGTTACCTCGGGGCCACGGGGGAGACCCAGTACTTC.

V is TRBV11-3 and J is TRBJ2-7; the D call may be TRBD1 or TRBD2 (5 bases each). The end of the DNA aligns better with TRBJ2-5, so the J call may be wrong. CDR3 length: 14 amino acids. Germline CDR1 reads SGHNT; CDR2 reads YENEEA. The CDR3 region is CASSQGWGGETQYF. The CDR3, as DNA: TGTGCCAGCAGCCAAGGTTGGGGCGGGGAGACCCAGTACTTC.

The genes are TRBV7-9 and TRBJ2-3; D call uncertain. The V gene lost 5 bases and the J gene lost 1 base, with 13 bases spanning the gap. The CDR3 runs 15 residues. Germline lookup yields CDR1 SEHNR and CDR2 FQNEAQ (reference sequence). For the CDR3, the DNA is TGTGCCAGCAGCCCCGCTAGTGTTGGCACAGATACGCAGTATTTT. It codes for CASSPASVGTDTQYF.

The sample holds a few counts of this clonotype. The chain joins TRBV6-2 or TRBV6-3 to TRBJ2-1; 7 nucleotides line up with TRBD2. This CDR3 is built from 17 residues. Unmatched junction bases numbered 16, after V lost 2 bases and J lost 9 bases. Germline values: CDR1 MNHEY, CDR2 SVGEGT. The CDR3 loop reads CASSYPKPGLPLSEQFF. The CDR3 nucleotides are TGTGCCAGCAGTTACCCTAAACCGGGACTACCCCTCAGTGAGCAGTTCTTC.

The rearrangement joins TRBV27 to TRBJ2-5, with D perhaps matching TRBD1 or TRBD2 (5 bases each). Deletions cut 5 bases from V and 11 bases from J, with 12 bases between. There are 11 residues in the CDR3. Germline-derived CDR1 and CDR2 are MNHEY and SMNVEV (reference sequence). The CDR3 bases are TGTGCCAGCAGTCCCCCGGGACGGCAGTACTTC. The encoded protein is CASSPPGRQYF.

The chain employs TRBV7-9 and TRBJ2-5; 7 bases align to TRBD1. Losses at the gene ends were 1 base for V and 0 bases for J; bases not matched to a gene: 11. CDR1 and CDR2 from the germline V gene are SEHNR and FQNEAQ (reference sequence). The CDR3 is made up of 18 amino acids. The CDR3 DNA reads TGTGCCAGCAGCTTAGAAGAGGGGGCCTTAGGGGACCAAGAGACCCAGTACTTC. Translating gives CASSLEEGALGDQETQYF. Drawing the rest from reference TRBV7-9 and TRBJ2-5, the complete variable domain is DTGVSQNPRHKITKRGQNVTFRCDPISEHNRLYWYRQTLGQGPEFLTYFQNEAQLEKSRLLSDRFSAERPKGSFSTLEIQRTEQGDSAMYLCASSLEEGALGDQETQYFGPGTRLLVL.